The 28 T cell receptor beta chains below come from one sample, sequenced in a study of shared clonotypes between healthy human individuals. Sequencing used immunoSEQ multiplex PCR; TCRdb keeps in-frame clones, though not all of them. Altogether around 600,000 clones are present, about 95% being singletons, with the ten largest covering approximately 0.12%. Selected positively for CCR7 and CD45RO-negative, naive CD8 cells excluded terminally differentiated effector memory CD45RA+ cells. The sequenced material came from naive CD8+ T cells sorted from blood. The receptor set was obtained from a young woman in good health.

The chain combines TRBV5-4 with TRBJ2-1, with TRBD1 matching over 8 bases. Per the germline V gene, CDR1 is SGHNT and CDR2 is YYREEE (reference sequence). V shed 2 bases and J 2 bases; nucleotides not matched to a gene: 3. The CDR3 has 15 residues. CDR3 loop: CASSFWTGTYNEQFF. The CDR3 DNA is TGTGCCAGCAGCTTCTGGACAGGGACCTACAATGAGCAGTTCTTC.

The chain links TRBV10-2 to TRBJ2-7; maybe TRBD2 (6 bases). The ends were cut back, 10 bases at V and 3 bases at J, with 16 bases in the middle. This CDR3 is built from 13 residues. CDR1 and CDR2 (germline): WSHSY, SAAADI. Written as DNA, the CDR3 is TGCGCCAAGGATCTAGCGCGACACTACGAGCAGTACTTC. Its protein is CAKDLARHYEQYF.

The genes are TRBV12-5 and TRBJ2-3, with 9 bases lining up with TRBD2. The CDR3 sequence is 17 residues long. Germline V gene data show CDR1 as LGHNT and CDR2 as FRNRAP. Trimming cost V 0 bases and J 4 bases; bases outside gene matches: 8. The CDR3 is CASGLVLAGLVPDTQYF. The CDR3, as DNA: TGTGCTAGTGGTTTGGTACTAGCGGGTCTTGTCCCAGATACGCAGTATTTT.

The gene calls are TRBV27 and TRBJ1-4, with D uncertain. In germline, CDR1 is MNHEY, CDR2 SMNVEV (reference sequence). The CDR3 totals 16 residues. V was cut by 0 bases and J by 6 bases, with 14 bases left in between. CDR3 nucleotide sequence: TGTGCCAGCAGTTTATCCACAGCCCCCCCCTATGAAAAACTGTTTTTT. This translates into CASSLSTAPPYEKLFF.

The chain has TRBV15 and TRBJ2-3, with D unclear. The V end was cut by 8 bases, the J end by 8 bases, with 8 bases between. Germline V gives CDR1 LNHNV, CDR2 YYDKDF (reference sequence). The CDR3 has 10 amino acids. The CDR3 DNA is TGTGCCACCGCCGCTAGTACGCAGTATTTT. It encodes CATAASTQYF. Drawing the rest from reference TRBV15 and TRBJ2-3, the complete variable domain is DAMVIQNPRYQVTQFGKPVTLSCSQTLNHNVMYWYQQKSSQAPKLLFHYYDKDFNNEADTPDNFQSRRPNTSFCFLDIRSPGLGDTAMYLCATAASTQYFGPGTRLTVL.

This clone was counted a single time. V usage is TRBV11-2 and J usage is TRBJ2-1, with D hard to call. The CDR3 extends over 12 amino acids. V lost 1 base, J lost 9 bases, and 7 bases lay in between. Germline values: CDR1 SGHAT, CDR2 FQNNGV. The DNA for the CDR3 is TGTGCCAGCAGCTTAGTGTTGGGTGAGCAGTTCTTC. Translating it yields CASSLVLGEQFF.

To note about this clone: Other DNA sequences in the sample encode the same CDR3. The chain links TRBV30 to TRBJ2-7; no firm D call. This CDR3 region has 13 residues. The V gene lost 0 bases and the J gene lost 3 bases, with 9 bases spanning the gap. Germline lookup yields CDR1 GTSNPN and CDR2 SVGIG (reference sequence). In nucleotides, the CDR3 is TGTGCCTGGAGTGTACTTGGCAGCTACGAGCAGTACTTC. It yields the protein CAWSVLGSYEQYF. The complete variable domain, with remaining parts taken from reference TRBV30 and TRBJ2-7, reads SQTIHQWPATLVQPVGSPLSLECTVEGTSNPNLYWYRQAAGRGLQLLFYSVGIGQISSEVPQNLSASRPQDRQFILSSKKLLLSDSGFYLCAWSVLGSYEQYFGPGTRLTVT.

This sequence joins TRBV5-6 and TRBJ1-1, with unresolved D. CDR1 is SGHDT, CDR2 YYEEEE, per germline. Trimming removed 0 bases at V and 5 bases at J, with 8 bases between. The CDR3 is 13 amino acids. The CDR3 coding sequence is TGTGCCAGCAGCTTGGAGGTTTGGACTGAAGCTTTCTTT. Translation: CASSLEVWTEAFF.

The chain carries TRBV7-9 and TRBJ2-7; the D gene is possibly TRBD1 (6 bases). From germline, CDR1 is SEHNR and CDR2 FQNEAQ (reference sequence). This CDR3 contains 15 residues. Trimming left V 5 bases short and J 5 bases short, with 19 bases between. The CDR3 DNA follows: TGTGCCAGCAGCCCACCCCCCACAGGGTCCCACGAGCAGTACTTC. Its protein is CASSPPPTGSHEQYF.

This sequence joins TRBV30 and TRBJ2-7; no definite D call. Deletions cut 1 base from V and 5 bases from J, with 9 bases between. Germline CDR1 is GTSNPN and CDR2 is SVGIG (reference sequence). The CDR3 runs to 12 residues. CDR3 nucleotide sequence: TGTGCCTGGAGTGCGCTTTTCAACGAGCAGTACTTC. The encoded protein is CAWSALFNEQYF. The complete variable domain, with remaining parts taken from reference TRBV30 and TRBJ2-7, reads SQTIHQWPATLVQPVGSPLSLECTVEGTSNPNLYWYRQAAGRGLQLLFYSVGIGQISSEVPQNLSASRPQDRQFILSSKKLLLSDSGFYLCAWSALFNEQYFGPGTRLTVT.

The chain links TRBV27 to TRBJ1-5; D uncertain. With 8 bases removed from V and 7 bases from J, the gap between germline ends came to 9 bases. CDR3 length equals 11 residues. Germline V gene data show CDR1 as MNHEY and CDR2 as SMNVEV (reference sequence). CDR3 residues: CASGRGQPQHF. CDR3 sequence (DNA): TGTGCCAGCGGTCGAGGACAGCCCCAGCATTTT.

This clone appeared a single time. The rearrangement joins TRBV19 to TRBJ2-5; either TRBD1 or TRBD2 may fit D (6 bases each). V dropped 3 bases and J dropped 8 bases, with 10 bases sitting between them. The CDR3 extends over 12 amino acids. Germline loops: CDR1 LNHDA, CDR2 SQIVND (reference sequence). This CDR3 reads CASSMGGRTQYF. In DNA form, the CDR3 reads TGTGCCAGTAGTATGGGGGGCAGAACCCAGTACTTC.

V usage is TRBV27 and J usage is TRBJ1-4; D ambiguous. The CDR3 length is 17 residues. Germline V gene sequence: CDR1 MNHEY, CDR2 SMNVEV (reference sequence). V was shortened by 0 bases and J by 4 bases, with 15 bases between the two germline ends. CDR3: CASSLSRIDGSNEKLFF. The CDR3 DNA sequence: TGTGCCAGCAGTTTATCCCGCATCGACGGCAGTAATGAAAAACTGTTTTTT.

This chain joins TRBV5-8 and TRBJ2-1; D remains ambiguous. CDR1 is SGHTS, CDR2 YDEGEE, per germline. V lost 2 bases and J 7 bases, leaving 13 bases between the germline ends. The CDR3 sequence is 14 residues long. The CDR3 region is CASSLFAELNEQFF. CDR3 sequence (DNA): TGTGCCAGCAGCTTATTTGCGGAACTTAATGAGCAGTTCTTC.

The V call is TRBV5-4, the J call TRBJ1-2; no clear D gene. This CDR3 spans 14 amino acids. V lost 3 bases, J lost 2 bases, and 11 bases lay in between. Per the germline V gene, CDR1 is SGHNT and CDR2 is YYREEE (reference sequence). The CDR3 sequence is CASSWTQSNYGYTF. In DNA, the CDR3 is TGTGCCAGCAGCTGGACTCAATCAAACTATGGCTACACCTTC.

The chain recombines TRBV10-3 with TRBJ1-2, with TRBD1 identical over 8 bases. Germline CDR1 is ENHRY and CDR2 is SYGVKD. J gave up 4 bases and V 2 bases, and 6 bases lay outside the gene matches. CDR3 size: 15 residues. This CDR3 reads CAISETSGTGYGYTF. For the CDR3, the DNA is TGTGCCATCAGTGAGACCTCCGGGACAGGCTATGGCTACACCTTC.

About this clone itself: The sample has other DNA sequences that encode this CDR3 too. The J gene is TRBJ2-7, the V gene TRBV9; TRBD2 is a possible D gene (6 bases). In germline, CDR1 is SGDLS, CDR2 YYNGEE. V lost 0 bases, J lost 2 bases, and 9 bases lay in between. This CDR3 has 14 amino acids. CDR3 sequence (DNA): TGTGCCAGCAGCGTAGGGACGGGAGCCTACGAGCAGTACTTC. Protein product: CASSVGTGAYEQYF.

This clone has only one observation. This CDR3 is also generated by other DNA sequences in the sample. The chain carries TRBV28 and TRBJ2-7; possibly TRBD1 or TRBD2 for D (5 bases each). With 4 bases removed from V and 3 bases from J, the gap between germline ends came to 7 bases. Germline assignment: CDR1 MDHEN and CDR2 SYDVKM. The CDR3 sequence is 12 residues long. CDR3: CASSWGSYEQYF. DNA for the CDR3: TGTGCCAGCAGTTGGGGGAGCTACGAGCAGTACTTC. The entire variable domain, with the rest obtained from reference TRBV28 and TRBJ2-7, is as follows: DVKVTQSSRYLVKRTGEKVFLECVQDMDHENMFWYRQDPGLGLRLIYFSYDVKMKEKGDIPEGYSVSREKKERFSLILESASTNQTSMYLCASSWGSYEQYFGPGTRLTVT.

The chain employs TRBV28 and TRBJ1-4; TRBD1 matches 7 bases. Unmatched junction bases numbered 10, after V lost 7 bases and J lost 8 bases. This CDR3 is 14 amino acids long. The V gene's germline CDR1 is MDHEN and CDR2 SYDVKM. The DNA for the CDR3 is TGTGCCAGCAACGACAGGGATGACGCGGAAAAACTGTTTTTT. Translated, it gives CASNDRDDAEKLFF.

For this clone: Other DNA sequences in this specimen translate into the identical CDR3. This rearrangement joins TRBV5-4 to TRBJ2-5; no definite D call. Trimming shortened V by 1 base and J by 2 bases, and 6 bases separated the two germline ends. CDR3 size: 13 residues. The V gene's germline CDR1 is SGHNT and CDR2 YYREEE (reference sequence). The CDR3 loop reads CASSLSEQETQYF. The DNA for the CDR3 is TGTGCCAGCAGCTTGTCTGAACAAGAGACCCAGTACTTC.

The gene calls are TRBV28 and TRBJ2-7, with 12 bases lining up with TRBD1. The CDR3 runs to 17 residues. CDR1 and CDR2 (germline): MDHEN, SYDVKM. The junction had 9 bases not matched to a gene; V was cut back by 1 base and J by 5 bases. The CDR3 nucleotides read TGTGCCAGCAGTTTATTGGGGACAGGGGGCTCAGAAGACGAGCAGTACTTC. It specifies CASSLLGTGGSEDEQYF.

The V and J genes are TRBV6-5 and TRBJ1-5; possibly TRBD1 for D (6 bases). This CDR3 has 12 amino acids. V gave up 4 bases and J gave up 6 bases, with 7 bases separating them. Germline V gene sequence: CDR1 MNHEY, CDR2 SVGAGI. The CDR3 sequence: CASSSGVQPQHF. CDR3 in DNA: TGTGCCAGCAGTTCAGGGGTTCAGCCCCAGCATTTT.

This chain links TRBV5-8 with TRBJ1-2; TRBD1 matches 9 bases. This CDR3 contains 14 residues. J gave up 3 bases and V 4 bases, and 4 bases lay outside the gene matches. Germline-derived CDR1 and CDR2 are SGHTS and YDEGEE. The CDR3 reads CASSPGQGDYGYTF. For the CDR3, the DNA is TGTGCCAGCAGCCCGGGACAGGGCGACTATGGCTACACCTTC. The full variable domain, in which reference TRBV5-8 and TRBJ1-2 provide the parts outside the CDR3, is EAGVTQSPTHLIKTRGQQATLRCSPISGHTSVYWYQQALGLGLQFLLWYDEGEERNRGNFPPRFSGRQFPNYSSELNVNALELEDSALYLCASSPGQGDYGYTFGSGTRLTVV.

The genes are TRBV7-2 and TRBJ2-7; 9 bases are a match to TRBD1. With 5 bases clipped from V and 6 bases from J, the junction kept 5 bases outside the gene matches. Germline CDR1 SGHTA, CDR2 FQGNSA. This CDR3 is built from 13 residues. CDR3 sequence (DNA): TGTGCCAGCAGCCCCTGGACAGGGGCCGAGCAGTACTTC. Residues: CASSPWTGAEQYF. The full variable domain, rest sourced from reference TRBV7-2 and TRBJ2-7, is GAGVSQSPSNKVTEKGKDVELRCDPISGHTALYWYRQSLGQGLEFLIYFQGNSAPDKSGLPSDRFSAERTGGSVSTLTIQRTQQEDSAVYLCASSPWTGAEQYFGPGTRLTVT.

DNA of the CDR3: TGTGCCAGCAGACCTCTCACCGGAGGGCCCACTGAAGCTTTCTTT. This translates into CASRPLTGGPTEAFF. The chain recombines TRBV28 with TRBJ1-1; no definite D call. With 6 bases removed from V and 4 bases from J, the gap between germline ends came to 18 bases. CDR3 length equals 15 residues. Germline assignment: CDR1 MDHEN and CDR2 SYDVKM. Full variable domain (outside the CDR3, taken from reference TRBV28 and TRBJ1-1): DVKVTQSSRYLVKRTGEKVFLECVQDMDHENMFWYRQDPGLGLRLIYFSYDVKMKEKGDIPEGYSVSREKKERFSLILESASTNQTSMYLCASRPLTGGPTEAFFGQGTRLTVV.

The rearrangement links TRBV7-9 to TRBJ1-2, with 11 bases that match TRBD1. In germline, CDR1 is SEHNR, CDR2 FQNEAQ (reference sequence). CDR3 size: 15 residues. With V trimmed by 5 bases and J by 8 bases, 10 bases remained unmatched. CDR3 amino acids: CASSTPSDRGQGYTF. The CDR3 nucleotides are TGTGCCAGCAGCACCCCCTCGGACAGGGGGCAAGGCTACACCTTC.

The chain has TRBV2 and TRBJ2-5; perhaps TRBD1 as D (6 bases). The CDR3 is 12 amino acids. Trimming cost V 7 bases and J 3 bases, with 9 bases left between them. Germline V lookup: CDR1 SNHLY, CDR2 FYNNEI. CDR3 amino acids: CASTGTKETQYF. The CDR3 DNA follows: TGTGCCAGCACCGGGACAAAAGAGACCCAGTACTTC.

The genes are TRBV7-2 and TRBJ2-1; D may be TRBD1 or TRBD2 (5 bases each). Germline CDR1 is SGHTA and CDR2 is FQGNSA. Trimming left V 6 bases short and J 2 bases short, with 20 bases between. CDR3 length equals 17 residues. DNA for the CDR3: TGTGCCAGCAGTGGGACCGCGCAAATGTGGCCCTACAATGAGCAGTTCTTC. Its protein is CASSGTAQMWPYNEQFF.